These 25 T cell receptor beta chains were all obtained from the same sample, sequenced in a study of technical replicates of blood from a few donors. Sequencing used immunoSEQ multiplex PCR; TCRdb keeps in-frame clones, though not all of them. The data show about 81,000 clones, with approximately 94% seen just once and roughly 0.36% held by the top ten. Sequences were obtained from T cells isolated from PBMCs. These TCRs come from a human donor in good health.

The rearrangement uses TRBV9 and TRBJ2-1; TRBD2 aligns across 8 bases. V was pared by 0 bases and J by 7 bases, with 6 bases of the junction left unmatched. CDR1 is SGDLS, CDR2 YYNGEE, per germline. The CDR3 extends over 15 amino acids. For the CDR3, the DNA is TGTGCCAGCAGCGTAGCGGGAGGGCTAACTAATGAGCAGTTCTTC. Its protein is CASSVAGGLTNEQFF.

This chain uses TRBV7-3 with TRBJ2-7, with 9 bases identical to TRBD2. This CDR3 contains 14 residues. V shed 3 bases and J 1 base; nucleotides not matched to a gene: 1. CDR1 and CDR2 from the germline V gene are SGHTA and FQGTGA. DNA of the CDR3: TGTGCCAGCAGCTTCCTAGCGGGGTCCTACGAGCAGTACTTC. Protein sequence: CASSFLAGSYEQYF.

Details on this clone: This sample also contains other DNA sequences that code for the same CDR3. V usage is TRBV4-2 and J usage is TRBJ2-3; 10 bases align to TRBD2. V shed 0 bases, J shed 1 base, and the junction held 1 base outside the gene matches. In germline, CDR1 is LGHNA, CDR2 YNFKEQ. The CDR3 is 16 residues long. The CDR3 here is CASSQDLAGGTDTQYF. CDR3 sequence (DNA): TGTGCCAGCAGCCAAGATCTAGCGGGAGGCACAGATACGCAGTATTTT.

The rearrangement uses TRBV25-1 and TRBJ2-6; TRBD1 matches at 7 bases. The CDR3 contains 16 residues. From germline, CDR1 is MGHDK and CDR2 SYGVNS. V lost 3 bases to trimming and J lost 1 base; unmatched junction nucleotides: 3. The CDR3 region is CASSDTGASGANVLTF. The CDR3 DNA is TGTGCCAGCAGTGATACAGGGGCTTCTGGGGCCAACGTCCTGACTTTC.

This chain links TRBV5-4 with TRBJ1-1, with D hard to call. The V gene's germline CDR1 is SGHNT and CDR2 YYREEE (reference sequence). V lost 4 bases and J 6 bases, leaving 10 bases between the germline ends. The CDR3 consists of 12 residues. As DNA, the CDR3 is TGTGCCAGCAGCCGTGGCGGGGCTGAAGCTTTCTTT. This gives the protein CASSRGGAEAFF.

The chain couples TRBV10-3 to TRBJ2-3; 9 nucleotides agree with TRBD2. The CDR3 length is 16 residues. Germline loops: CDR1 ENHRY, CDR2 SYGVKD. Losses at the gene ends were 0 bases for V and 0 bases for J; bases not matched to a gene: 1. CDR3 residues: CAISESTSGSTDTQYF. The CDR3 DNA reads TGTGCCATCAGTGAGTCGACTAGCGGTAGCACAGATACGCAGTATTTT.

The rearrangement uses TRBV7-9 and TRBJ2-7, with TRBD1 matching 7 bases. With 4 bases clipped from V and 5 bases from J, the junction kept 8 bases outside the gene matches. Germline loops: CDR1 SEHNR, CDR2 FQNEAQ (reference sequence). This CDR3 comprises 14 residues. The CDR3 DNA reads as TGTGCCAGCAGCTGGATGGACAGGTCCCACGAGCAGTACTTC. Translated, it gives CASSWMDRSHEQYF. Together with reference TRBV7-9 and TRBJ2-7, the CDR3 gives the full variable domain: DTGVSQNPRHKITKRGQNVTFRCDPISEHNRLYWYRQTLGQGPEFLTYFQNEAQLEKSRLLSDRFSAERPKGSFSTLEIQRTEQGDSAMYLCASSWMDRSHEQYFGPGTRLTVT.

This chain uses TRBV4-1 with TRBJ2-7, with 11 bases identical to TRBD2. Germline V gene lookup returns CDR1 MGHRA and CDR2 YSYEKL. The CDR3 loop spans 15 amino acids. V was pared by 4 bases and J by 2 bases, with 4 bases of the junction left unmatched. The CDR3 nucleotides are TGCGCCAGCAGCCGTCTAGCGGGGGGCACCTACGAGCAGTACTTC. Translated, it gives CASSRLAGGTYEQYF.

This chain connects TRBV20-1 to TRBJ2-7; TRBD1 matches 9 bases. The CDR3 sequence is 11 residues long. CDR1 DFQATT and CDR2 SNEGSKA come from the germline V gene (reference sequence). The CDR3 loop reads CRAGQGHEQYF. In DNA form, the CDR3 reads TGCAGGGCAGGACAGGGGCACGAGCAGTACTTC.

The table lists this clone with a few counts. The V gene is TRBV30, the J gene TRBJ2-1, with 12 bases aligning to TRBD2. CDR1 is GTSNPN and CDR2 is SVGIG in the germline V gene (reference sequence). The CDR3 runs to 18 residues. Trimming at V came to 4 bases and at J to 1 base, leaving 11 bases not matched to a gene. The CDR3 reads CAWTNSGLAGGSYNEQFF. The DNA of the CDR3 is TGTGCCTGGACCAACTCGGGACTAGCGGGCGGGTCCTACAATGAGCAGTTCTTC.

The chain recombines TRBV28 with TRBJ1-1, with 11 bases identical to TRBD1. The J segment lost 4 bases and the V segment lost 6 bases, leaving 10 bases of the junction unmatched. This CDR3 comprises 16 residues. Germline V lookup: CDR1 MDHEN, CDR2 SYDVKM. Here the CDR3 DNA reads TGTGCCAGCAGATATGACCGGGACAGGGGGACCACTGAAGCTTTCTTT. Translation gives CASRYDRDRGTTEAFF.

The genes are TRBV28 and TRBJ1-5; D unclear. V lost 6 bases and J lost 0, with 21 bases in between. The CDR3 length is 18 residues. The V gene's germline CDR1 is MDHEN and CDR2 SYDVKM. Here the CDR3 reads CASSFQVSNPNSNQPQHF. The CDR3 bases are TGTGCCAGCAGCTTCCAGGTTTCCAACCCGAATAGCAATCAGCCCCAGCATTTT.

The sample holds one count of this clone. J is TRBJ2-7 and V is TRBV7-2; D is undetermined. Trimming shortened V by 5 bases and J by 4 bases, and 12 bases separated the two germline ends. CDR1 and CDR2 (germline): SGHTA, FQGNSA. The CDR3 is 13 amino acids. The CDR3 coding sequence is TGTGCCAGCAGCCCCGCTCAACTTTACGAGCAGTACTTC. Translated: CASSPAQLYEQYF.

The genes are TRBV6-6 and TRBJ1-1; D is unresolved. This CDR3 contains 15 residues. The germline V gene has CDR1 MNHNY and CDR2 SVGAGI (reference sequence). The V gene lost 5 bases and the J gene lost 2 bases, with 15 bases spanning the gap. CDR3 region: CASSRGRTHNTEAFF. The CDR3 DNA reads TGTGCCAGCAGTCGAGGTCGTACCCACAACACTGAAGCTTTCTTT.

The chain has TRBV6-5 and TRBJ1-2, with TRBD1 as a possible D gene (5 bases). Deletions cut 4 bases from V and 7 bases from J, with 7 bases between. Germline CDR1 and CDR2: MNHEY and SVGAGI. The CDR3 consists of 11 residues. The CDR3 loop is CASSSTVGYTF. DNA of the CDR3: TGTGCCAGCAGTTCGACAGTTGGCTACACCTTC.

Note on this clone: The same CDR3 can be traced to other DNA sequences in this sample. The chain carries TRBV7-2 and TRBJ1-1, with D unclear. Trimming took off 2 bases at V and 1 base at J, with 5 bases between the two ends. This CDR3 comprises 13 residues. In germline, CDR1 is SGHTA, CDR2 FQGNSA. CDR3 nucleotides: TGTGCCAGCAGCTTACGAGGGAACACTGAAGCTTTCTTT. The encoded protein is CASSLRGNTEAFF.

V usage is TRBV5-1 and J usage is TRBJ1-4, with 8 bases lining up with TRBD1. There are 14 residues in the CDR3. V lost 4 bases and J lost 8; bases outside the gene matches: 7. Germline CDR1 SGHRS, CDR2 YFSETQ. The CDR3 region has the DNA TGCGCCAGCAGCCCGGGGACAGGCGAGGAAAAACTGTTTTTT. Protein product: CASSPGTGEEKLFF. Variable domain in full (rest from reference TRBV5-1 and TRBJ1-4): KAGVTQTPRYLIKTRGQQVTLSCSPISGHRSVSWYQQTPGQGLQFLFEYFSETQRNKGNFPGRFSGRQFSNSRSEMNVSTLELGDSALYLCASSPGTGEEKLFFGSGTQLSVL.

CDR3 DNA sequence: TGCGCCAGCAGCCTAGCTAGTGGCGGCACAGATACGCAGTATTTT. It encodes CASSLASGGTDTQYF. V and J are TRBV5-1 and TRBJ2-3, with D possibly being TRBD2 (5 bases). Germline CDR1 is SGHRS and CDR2 is YFSETQ. The CDR3 consists of 15 residues. V was clipped by 4 bases and J by 1 base, with 13 bases between them.

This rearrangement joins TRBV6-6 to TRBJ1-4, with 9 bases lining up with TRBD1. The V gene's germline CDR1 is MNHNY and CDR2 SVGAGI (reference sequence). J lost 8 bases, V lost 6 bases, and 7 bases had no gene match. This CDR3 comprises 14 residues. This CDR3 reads CASRLGQGHEKLFF. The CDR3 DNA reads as TGTGCCAGCAGACTGGGACAGGGACACGAAAAACTGTTTTTT.

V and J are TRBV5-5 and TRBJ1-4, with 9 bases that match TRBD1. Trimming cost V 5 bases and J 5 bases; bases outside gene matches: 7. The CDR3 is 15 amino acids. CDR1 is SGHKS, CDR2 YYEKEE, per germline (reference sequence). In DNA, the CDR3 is TGTGCCAGCAGGCTAGCCGGGACAGGGAATGAAAAACTGTTTTTT. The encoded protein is CASRLAGTGNEKLFF.

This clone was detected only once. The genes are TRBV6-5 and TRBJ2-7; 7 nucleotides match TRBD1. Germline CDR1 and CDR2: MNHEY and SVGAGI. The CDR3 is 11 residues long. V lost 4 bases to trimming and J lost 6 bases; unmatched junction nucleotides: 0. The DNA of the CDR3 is TGTGCCAGCAGTTCAGGGGGCGAGCAGTACTTC. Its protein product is CASSSGGEQYF.

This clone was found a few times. The CDR3: CASSYRDSRYNEQFF. Here the CDR3 DNA reads TGTGCCAGCAGTTACCGGGACTCTCGCTACAATGAGCAGTTCTTC. V usage is TRBV6-5 and J usage is TRBJ2-1; possible D gene TRBD2, 6 bases. The CDR3 sequence is 15 residues long. In germline, CDR1 is MNHEY, CDR2 SVGAGI. V shed 2 bases and J shed 3 bases, with 11 bases lying between them.

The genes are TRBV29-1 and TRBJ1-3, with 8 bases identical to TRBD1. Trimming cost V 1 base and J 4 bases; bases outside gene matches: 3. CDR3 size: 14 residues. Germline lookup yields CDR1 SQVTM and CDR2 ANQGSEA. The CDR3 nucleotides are TGCAGCGTTGAAGTACAGGGGGAAGGAAACACCATATATTTT. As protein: CSVEVQGEGNTIYF.

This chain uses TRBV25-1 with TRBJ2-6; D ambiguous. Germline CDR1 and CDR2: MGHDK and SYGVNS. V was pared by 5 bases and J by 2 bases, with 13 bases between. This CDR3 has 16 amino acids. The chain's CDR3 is CASSSTRHPGANVLTF. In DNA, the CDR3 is TGTGCCAGCAGTAGTACAAGACACCCTGGGGCCAACGTCCTGACTTTC.

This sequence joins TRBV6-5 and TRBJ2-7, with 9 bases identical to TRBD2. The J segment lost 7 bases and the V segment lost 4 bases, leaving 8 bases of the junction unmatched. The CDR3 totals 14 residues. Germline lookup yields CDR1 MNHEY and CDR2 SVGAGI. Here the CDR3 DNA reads TGTGCCAGCAGTTTTACGGCGGGAGGGAGGGAGCAGTACTTC. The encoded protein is CASSFTAGGREQYF.